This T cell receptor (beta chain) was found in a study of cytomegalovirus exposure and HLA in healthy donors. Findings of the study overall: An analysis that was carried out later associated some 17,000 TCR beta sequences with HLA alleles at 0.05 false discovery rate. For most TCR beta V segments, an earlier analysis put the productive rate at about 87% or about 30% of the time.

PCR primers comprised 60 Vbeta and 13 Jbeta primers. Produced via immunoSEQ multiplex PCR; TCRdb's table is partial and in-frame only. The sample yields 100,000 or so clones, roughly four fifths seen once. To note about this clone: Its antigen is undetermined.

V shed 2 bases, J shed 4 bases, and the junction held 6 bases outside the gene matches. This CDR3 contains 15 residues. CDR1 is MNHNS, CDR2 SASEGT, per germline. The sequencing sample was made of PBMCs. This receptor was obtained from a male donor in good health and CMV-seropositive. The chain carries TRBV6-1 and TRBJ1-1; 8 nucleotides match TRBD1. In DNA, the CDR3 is TGTGCCAGCAGTGAAATAACAGGGGGAGGCACTGAAGCTTTCTTT. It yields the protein CASSEITGGGTEAFF.